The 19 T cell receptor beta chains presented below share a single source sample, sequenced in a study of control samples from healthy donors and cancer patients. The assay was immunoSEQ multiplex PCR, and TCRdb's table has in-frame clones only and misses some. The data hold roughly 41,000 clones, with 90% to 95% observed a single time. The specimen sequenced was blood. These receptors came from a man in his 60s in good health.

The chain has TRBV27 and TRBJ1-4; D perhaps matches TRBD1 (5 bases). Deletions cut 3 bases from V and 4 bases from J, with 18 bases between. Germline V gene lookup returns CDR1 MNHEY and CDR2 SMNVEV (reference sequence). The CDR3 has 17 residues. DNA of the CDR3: TGTGCCAGCAGTTTTTGGGGCCGGAAACAGATTAATGAAAAACTGTTTTTT. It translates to CASSFWGRKQINEKLFF.

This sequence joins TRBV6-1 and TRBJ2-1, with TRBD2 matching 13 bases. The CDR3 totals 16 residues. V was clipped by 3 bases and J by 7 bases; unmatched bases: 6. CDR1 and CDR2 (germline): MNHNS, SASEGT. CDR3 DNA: TGTGCCAGCAGTGAGAGGGGGACTAGCGGGAATAATGAGCAGTTCTTC. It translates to CASSERGTSGNNEQFF.

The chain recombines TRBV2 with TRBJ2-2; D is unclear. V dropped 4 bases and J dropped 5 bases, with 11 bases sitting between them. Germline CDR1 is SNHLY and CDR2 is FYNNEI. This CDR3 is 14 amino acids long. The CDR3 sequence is CASSVILGTGELFF. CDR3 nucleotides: TGTGCCAGCAGTGTTATTCTAGGGACCGGGGAGCTGTTTTTT.

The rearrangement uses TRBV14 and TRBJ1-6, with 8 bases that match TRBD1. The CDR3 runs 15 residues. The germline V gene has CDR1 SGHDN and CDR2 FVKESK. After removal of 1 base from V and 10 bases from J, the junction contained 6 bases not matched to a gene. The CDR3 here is CASSQVQGAKSPLHF. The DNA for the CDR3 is TGTGCCAGCAGCCAAGTGCAGGGGGCTAAATCACCCCTCCACTTT.

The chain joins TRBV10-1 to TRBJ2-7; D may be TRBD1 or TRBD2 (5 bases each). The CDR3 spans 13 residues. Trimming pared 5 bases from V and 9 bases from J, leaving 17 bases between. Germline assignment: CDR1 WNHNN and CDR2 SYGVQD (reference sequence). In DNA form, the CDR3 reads TGCGCCAGCAGTCCGGGACGGTGGAAAGCGCAGTACTTC. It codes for CASSPGRWKAQYF.

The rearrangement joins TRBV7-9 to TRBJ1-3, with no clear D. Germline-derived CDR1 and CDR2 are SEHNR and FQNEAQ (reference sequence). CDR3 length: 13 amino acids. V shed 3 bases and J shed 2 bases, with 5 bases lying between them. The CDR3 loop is CASSLVAGNTIYF. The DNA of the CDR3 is TGTGCCAGCAGCTTGGTGGCTGGAAACACCATATATTTT.

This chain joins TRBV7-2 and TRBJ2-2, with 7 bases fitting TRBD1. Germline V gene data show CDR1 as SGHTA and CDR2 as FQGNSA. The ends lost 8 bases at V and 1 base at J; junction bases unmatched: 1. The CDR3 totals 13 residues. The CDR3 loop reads CASWDRNTGELFF. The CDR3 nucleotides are TGTGCCAGCTGGGACAGGAACACCGGGGAGCTGTTTTTT.

DNA for the CDR3: TGTGCCAGCAGCCAGTCCGTATGGGGAGAGCAGTACTTC. Translating gives CASSQSVWGEQYF. The chain couples TRBV3-1 (or the pseudogene TRBV3-2) to TRBJ2-7; D is unclear. The germline V gene encodes CDR1 LGHDT and CDR2 YNNKEL (reference sequence). The length of the CDR3 is 13 residues. V gave up 3 bases and J gave up 7 bases, with 13 bases separating them.

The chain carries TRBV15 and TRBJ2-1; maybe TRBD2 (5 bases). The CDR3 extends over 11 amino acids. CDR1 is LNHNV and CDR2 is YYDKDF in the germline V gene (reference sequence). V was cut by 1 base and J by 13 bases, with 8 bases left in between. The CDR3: CATSRVGDQFF. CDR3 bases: TGTGCCACCAGCAGAGTGGGAGACCAGTTCTTC.

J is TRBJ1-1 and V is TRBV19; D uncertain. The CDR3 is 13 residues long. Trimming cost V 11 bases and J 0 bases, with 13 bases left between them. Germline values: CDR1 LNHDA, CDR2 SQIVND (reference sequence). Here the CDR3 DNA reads TGTGCCTCCGCCGCCTCTATGAACACTGAAGCTTTCTTT. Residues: CASAASMNTEAFF. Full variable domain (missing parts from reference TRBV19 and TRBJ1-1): DGGITQSPKYLFRKEGQNVTLSCEQNLNHDAMYWYRQDPGQGLRLIYYSQIVNDFQKGDIAEGYSVSREKKESFPLTVTSAQKNPTAFYLCASAASMNTEAFFGQGTRLTVV.

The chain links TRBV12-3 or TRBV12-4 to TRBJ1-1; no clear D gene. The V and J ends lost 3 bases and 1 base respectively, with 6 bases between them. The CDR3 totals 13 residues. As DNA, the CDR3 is TGTGCCAGCAGTTTTGTCCGGAACACTGAAGCTTTCTTT. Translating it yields CASSFVRNTEAFF.

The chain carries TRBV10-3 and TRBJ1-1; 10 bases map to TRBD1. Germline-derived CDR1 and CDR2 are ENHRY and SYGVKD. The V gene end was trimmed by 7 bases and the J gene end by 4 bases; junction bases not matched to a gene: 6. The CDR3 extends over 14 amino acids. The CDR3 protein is CAITGDRGATEAFF. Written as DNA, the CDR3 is TGTGCCATCACCGGGGACAGGGGAGCCACTGAAGCTTTCTTT.

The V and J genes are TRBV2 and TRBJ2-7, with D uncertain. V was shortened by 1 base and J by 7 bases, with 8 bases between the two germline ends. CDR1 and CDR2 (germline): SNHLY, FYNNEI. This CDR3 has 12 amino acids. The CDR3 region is CASSEGWSEQYF. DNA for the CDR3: TGTGCCAGCAGTGAAGGATGGAGTGAGCAGTACTTC.

The CDR3 sequence is CASSYSGQSHGYTF. The DNA for the CDR3 is TGTGCCAGCAGTTACTCGGGACAAAGCCATGGCTACACCTTC. The chain has TRBV6-2 or TRBV6-3 and TRBJ1-2, with D possibly being TRBD1 (6 bases). Trimming took off 0 bases at V and 6 bases at J, with 11 bases between the two ends. The CDR3 spans 14 residues. Germline CDR1 reads MNHEY; CDR2 reads SVGEGT.

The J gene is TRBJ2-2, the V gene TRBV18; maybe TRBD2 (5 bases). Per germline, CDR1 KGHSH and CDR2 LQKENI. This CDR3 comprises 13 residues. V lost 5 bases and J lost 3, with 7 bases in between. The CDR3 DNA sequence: TGTGCCAGCTCAGAACTAGACACCGGGGAGCTGTTTTTT. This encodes CASSELDTGELFF.

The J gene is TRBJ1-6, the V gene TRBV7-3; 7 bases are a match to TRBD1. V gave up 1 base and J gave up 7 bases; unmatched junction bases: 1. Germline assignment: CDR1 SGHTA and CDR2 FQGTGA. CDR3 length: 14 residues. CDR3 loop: CASSLNRGNSPLHF. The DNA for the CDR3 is TGTGCCAGCAGCTTAAACAGGGGAAATTCACCCCTCCACTTT.

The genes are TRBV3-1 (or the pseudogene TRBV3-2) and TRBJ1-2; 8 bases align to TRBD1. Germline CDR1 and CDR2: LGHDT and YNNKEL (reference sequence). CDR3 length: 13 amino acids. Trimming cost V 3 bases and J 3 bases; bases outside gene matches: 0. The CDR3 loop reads CASSQGQDYGYTF. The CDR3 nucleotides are TGTGCCAGCAGCCAGGGACAGGACTATGGCTACACCTTC.

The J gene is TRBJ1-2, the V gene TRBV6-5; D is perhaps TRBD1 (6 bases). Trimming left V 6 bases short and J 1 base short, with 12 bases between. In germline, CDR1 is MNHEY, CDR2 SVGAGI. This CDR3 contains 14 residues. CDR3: CASSPDRGNYGYTF. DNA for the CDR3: TGTGCCAGCAGCCCGGACAGAGGTAACTATGGCTACACCTTC.

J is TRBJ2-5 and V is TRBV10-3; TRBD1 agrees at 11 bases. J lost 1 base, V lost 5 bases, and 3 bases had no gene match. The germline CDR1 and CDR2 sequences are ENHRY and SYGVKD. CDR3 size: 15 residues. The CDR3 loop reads CAISPDRGLQETQYF. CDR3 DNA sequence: TGTGCCATCAGTCCGGACAGGGGGCTCCAAGAGACCCAGTACTTC.